Listed below are T cell receptor beta chains from one sample, sequenced in a study of blood T cells in healthy people across ages. One entry per CDR3 protein, called by TCRdb with MiXCR from the 5' RACE reads. The sample holds 800,000 to 950,000 distinct CDR3 sequences, 25% to 35% seen once. These data were likewise used in another study, on T cells of mothers and their children.

The sample was blood. The origin of the receptors is a woman aged 40 to 50 in good health. Each CDR3 is given with its conserved first and last residue. Fields, in order: J gene, V gene, D gene, clone size, CDR3 protein, CDR3 DNA. The D gene is left open where the match is weak. A clone size is listed for some rows: how often the clone was seen (once, few, many), or a class if it is expanded.

j_gene: TRBJ2-7; v_gene: TRBV10-3; d_gene: .; abundance: .; CDR3aa: CAISDPGQLYEQYF; CDR3nt: TGTGCCATCAGTGATCCCGGACAGCTTTACGAGCAGTACTTC
j_gene: TRBJ2-5; v_gene: TRBV7-3; d_gene: .; abundance: many; CDR3aa: CASSEREFGTKYF; CDR3nt: TGTGCCAGCAGCGAACGGGAATTCGGGACCAAGTACTTC
j_gene: TRBJ2-1; v_gene: TRBV20-1; d_gene: .; abundance: many; CDR3aa: CSARDWVSRSSYNEQFF; CDR3nt: TGCAGTGCTAGAGATTGGGTTTCCCGCAGCTCCTACAATGAGCAGTTCTTC
j_gene: TRBJ2-1; v_gene: TRBV7-9; d_gene: TRBD2; abundance: many; CDR3aa: CASSPLTSSGNEQFF; CDR3nt: TGTGCCAGCAGCCCGTTGACTAGCTCGGGCAATGAGCAGTTCTTC
j_gene: TRBJ1-1; v_gene: TRBV5-1; d_gene: .; abundance: .; CDR3aa: CASSFIGTGNTEAFF; CDR3nt: TGCGCCAGCAGCTTTATAGGGACGGGGAACACTGAAGCTTTCTTT
j_gene: TRBJ2-5; v_gene: TRBV20-1; d_gene: TRBD2; abundance: many; CDR3aa: CSAAGLAGDSQETQYF; CDR3nt: TGCAGTGCTGCGGGACTAGCGGGGGATTCCCAAGAGACCCAGTACTTC
j_gene: TRBJ2-1; v_gene: TRBV28; d_gene: .; abundance: few; CDR3aa: CASSSIGGVPNEQFF; CDR3nt: TGTGCCAGCAGTTCCATAGGGGGGGTCCCCAATGAGCAGTTCTTC
j_gene: TRBJ1-1; v_gene: TRBV7-2; d_gene: .; abundance: few; CDR3aa: CASSLRQNQAYMNTEAFF; CDR3nt: TGTGCCAGCAGCTTAAGGCAGAATCAAGCATACATGAACACTGAAGCTTTCTTT
j_gene: TRBJ1-5; v_gene: TRBV28; d_gene: .; abundance: many; CDR3aa: CASSFGFNQPQHF; CDR3nt: TGTGCCAGCAGTTTCGGGTTTAATCAGCCCCAGCATTTT
j_gene: TRBJ2-5; v_gene: TRBV7-3; d_gene: .; abundance: many; CDR3aa: CASSPQAQETQYF; CDR3nt: TGTGCCAGCAGCCCACAGGCCCAAGAGACCCAGTACTTC